The 27 T cell receptor beta chains reported below all come from one sample, sequenced in a study of blood T cell repertoires in COVID-19. Assay: immunoSEQ multiplex PCR; the TCRdb copy retains only in-frame clones and omits some. The sample yields tens of thousands of clones, around 84% seen once. The sample comprised peripheral blood. These receptors came from an elderly man with active COVID-19.

The chain carries TRBV11-3 and TRBJ2-3, with TRBD2 as a possible D gene (6 bases). The V gene's germline CDR1 is SGHNT and CDR2 YENEEA. V was pared by 5 bases and J by 2 bases, with 17 bases between. This CDR3 has 16 residues. DNA for the CDR3: TGTGCCAGCAGCCAAGGACTGGGGGGATACACAGATACGCAGTATTTT. Its protein is CASSQGLGGYTDTQYF.

The genes are TRBV5-6 and TRBJ2-1; tentative D call: TRBD2 (6 bases). The CDR3 is made up of 16 amino acids. Germline V gene sequence: CDR1 SGHDT, CDR2 YYEEEE. The V end lost 4 bases, the J end lost 5 bases, and 19 bases lay between the germline ends. This chain's CDR3 is CASSPGAGRYNNEQFF. The CDR3 region has the DNA TGTGCCAGCAGCCCGGGAGCAGGGCGCTATAACAATGAGCAGTTCTTC.

This chain links TRBV3-1 (or the pseudogene TRBV3-2) with TRBJ1-5; perhaps TRBD1 as D (6 bases). V lost 7 bases to trimming and J lost 1 base, with 11 bases between them. Germline V lookup: CDR1 LGHDT, CDR2 YNNKEL (reference sequence). CDR3 length: 14 residues. The CDR3 region is CASTPRGSNQPQHF. CDR3 nucleotide sequence: TGTGCCAGCACCCCCAGGGGAAGCAATCAGCCCCAGCATTTT.

The chain employs TRBV7-2 and TRBJ1-2; the D gene is possibly TRBD1 (6 bases). V was clipped by 4 bases and J by 5 bases, with 8 bases between them. Germline V gives CDR1 SGHTA, CDR2 FQGNSA. There are 12 residues in the CDR3. CDR3 bases: TGTGCCAGCAGCTCGGACAGATATGGCTACACCTTC. Translation gives CASSSDRYGYTF.

In its sample, this clone was seen once. This rearrangement joins TRBV7-2 to TRBJ2-1, with D maybe TRBD1 (6 bases). Per the germline V gene, CDR1 is SGHTA and CDR2 is FQGNSA. The CDR3 contains 14 residues. V lost 5 bases, J lost 11 bases, and 19 bases lay in between. CDR3 nucleotides: TGTGCCAGCAGCCTACCCGGATCTCGGGACAAGCAGTTCTTC. Its translation: CASSLPGSRDKQFF.

The CDR3 bases are TGCGCCAGCAGTCAATCATCAGTCCATGATAACTATGGCTACACCTTC. Its protein product is CASSQSSVHDNYGYTF. The rearrangement joins TRBV23-1 to TRBJ1-2, with no clear D. TRBV23-1 belongs to the ORF category, with a function that is uncertain. The V end lost 0 bases, the J end lost 1 base, and 12 bases lay between the germline ends. The CDR3 is 16 amino acids.

This clone was counted a few times. The rearrangement joins TRBV6-2 or TRBV6-3 to TRBJ1-3; D ambiguous. The CDR3 runs 15 residues. In germline, CDR1 is MNHEY, CDR2 SVGEGT. Trimming shortened V by 0 bases and J by 0 bases, and 6 bases separated the two germline ends. This CDR3 reads CASSYSASSGNTIYF. CDR3 nucleotide sequence: TGTGCCAGCAGTTACTCGGCTTCCTCTGGAAACACCATATATTTT.

The chain couples TRBV6-5 to TRBJ2-3, with 7 bases identical to TRBD2. The CDR3 spans 14 residues. The junction had 10 bases not matched to a gene; V was cut back by 7 bases and J by 6 bases. CDR1 MNHEY and CDR2 SVGAGI come from the germline V gene. CDR3 sequence: CASTPAGISDTQYF. The CDR3 DNA is TGTGCCAGCACCCCAGCGGGAATTTCGGATACGCAGTATTTT.

The rearrangement joins TRBV11-2 to TRBJ2-3; D is possibly TRBD2 (5 bases). The CDR3 covers 13 residues. Trimming pared 0 bases from V and 6 bases from J, leaving 7 bases between. Germline values: CDR1 SGHAT, CDR2 FQNNGV. The DNA for the CDR3 is TGTGCCAGCAGCTTAGATATAGCGGATACGCAGTATTTT. Amino acid sequence: CASSLDIADTQYF.

The chain links TRBV5-6 to TRBJ1-1, with D maybe TRBD1 (6 bases). The length of the CDR3 is 14 residues. Trimming took 0 bases from V and 1 from J, leaving 7 bases between them. The germline V gene encodes CDR1 SGHDT and CDR2 YYEEEE. CDR3 in amino acids: CASSLGTENTEAFF. CDR3 coding DNA: TGTGCCAGCAGCTTGGGGACAGAGAACACTGAAGCTTTCTTT.

The chain employs TRBV27 and TRBJ2-3, with 7 positions matching TRBD1. The CDR3 is 12 residues long. V lost 4 bases to trimming and J lost 7 bases; unmatched junction nucleotides: 2. Per the germline V gene, CDR1 is MNHEY and CDR2 is SMNVEV (reference sequence). CDR3 in DNA: TGTGCCAGCAGTTCAGGGGGTTATACGCAGTATTTT. Its protein is CASSSGGYTQYF.

The chain is built from TRBV28 and TRBJ2-7; 8 nucleotides agree with TRBD2. Germline CDR1 MDHEN, CDR2 SYDVKM. Trimming at V came to 3 bases and at J to 0 bases, leaving 7 bases not matched to a gene. The CDR3 consists of 16 residues. The CDR3 DNA sequence: TGTGCCAGCAGTTTTGGCGGGAGGACCCTCTCCTACGAGCAGTACTTC. Translating gives CASSFGGRTLSYEQYF. The variable domain in full, with the rest retrieved from reference TRBV28 and TRBJ2-7, is DVKVTQSSRYLVKRTGEKVFLECVQDMDHENMFWYRQDPGLGLRLIYFSYDVKMKEKGDIPEGYSVSREKKERFSLILESASTNQTSMYLCASSFGGRTLSYEQYFGPGTRLTVT.

The chain uses TRBV5-4 and TRBJ2-1, with TRBD2 identical over 7 bases. Trimming at V came to 2 bases and at J to 5 bases, leaving 7 bases not matched to a gene. The CDR3 has 15 amino acids. Germline V gene data show CDR1 as SGHNT and CDR2 as YYREEE (reference sequence). CDR3 nucleotide sequence: TGTGCCAGCAGCTTTCGGCGGGAGTTGGACAATGAGCAGTTCTTC. This sequence encodes CASSFRRELDNEQFF.

The J gene is TRBJ2-7, the V gene TRBV7-2; TRBD1 agrees at 7 bases. J was trimmed by 3 bases and V by 6 bases; bases with no gene match: 8. This CDR3 has 14 amino acids. Germline V gene data show CDR1 as SGHTA and CDR2 as FQGNSA. CDR3 DNA sequence: TGTGCCAGCAGACAAGGACAGGCCTTCTACGAGCAGTACTTC. This translates into CASRQGQAFYEQYF. Full variable domain (remainder filled in from reference TRBV7-2 and TRBJ2-7): GAGVSQSPSNKVTEKGKDVELRCDPISGHTALYWYRQSLGQGLEFLIYFQGNSAPDKSGLPSDRFSAERTGGSVSTLTIQRTQQEDSAVYLCASRQGQAFYEQYFGPGTRLTVT.

The count of this clone is one. This chain links TRBV7-2 with TRBJ1-2, with 9 nucleotides matching TRBD1. The CDR3 has 13 residues. With 4 bases clipped from V and 14 bases from J, the junction kept 11 bases outside the gene matches. Germline lookup yields CDR1 SGHTA and CDR2 FQGNSA. The CDR3 region is CASSSRTGVVRTF. The CDR3 bases are TGTGCCAGCAGCTCCCGGACAGGGGTCGTTAGGACCTTC.

This clone was detected only once. The rearrangement uses TRBV24-1 and TRBJ1-2; D possibly corresponds to TRBD1 (5 bases). Between the trimmed V and J ends, which lost 2 bases and 1 base, there was a span of 10 bases. CDR3 length: 15 amino acids. Germline V gene sequence: CDR1 KGHDR, CDR2 SFDVKD. The CDR3 nucleotides read TGTGCCACCAGTGATTCGGCGGACAATAACTATGGCTACACCTTC. This encodes CATSDSADNNYGYTF.

The chain's CDR3 is CASSVGGQGLYGYTF. In DNA, the CDR3 is TGTGCCAGCAGCGTAGGTGGACAGGGGCTTTATGGCTACACCTTC. This sequence joins TRBV9 and TRBJ1-2, with 9 positions matching TRBD1. In germline, CDR1 is SGDLS, CDR2 YYNGEE. Losses at the gene ends were 0 bases for V and 5 bases for J; bases not matched to a gene: 5. The CDR3 loop spans 15 amino acids.

The chain employs TRBV3-1 (or the pseudogene TRBV3-2) and TRBJ2-3; 9 bases align to TRBD2. V gave up 4 bases and J gave up 4 bases; unmatched junction bases: 3. Germline loops: CDR1 LGHDT, CDR2 YNNKEL (reference sequence). The CDR3 runs 14 residues. The CDR3 is CASSLTSGADTQYF. In DNA, the CDR3 is TGTGCCAGCAGCCTGACTAGCGGAGCAGATACGCAGTATTTT.

The V call is TRBV4-3, the J call TRBJ1-1, with a weak D call TRBD1 (6 bases). The CDR3 is 15 amino acids. Germline loops: CDR1 LGHNA, CDR2 YSLEER. V was trimmed by 5 bases and J by 3 bases, leaving 16 bases between them. The CDR3 reads CASSSGVQGDTEAFF. The DNA for the CDR3 is TGCGCCAGCAGCTCAGGGGTCCAGGGTGACACTGAAGCTTTCTTT.

The rearrangement joins TRBV28 to TRBJ2-7, with 9 bases identical to TRBD1. This CDR3 comprises 15 residues. The V segment lost 6 bases and the J segment 0 bases; nucleotides outside the gene matches: 6. Germline-derived CDR1 and CDR2 are MDHEN and SYDVKM. CDR3 sequence reads: CASRTGGPSSYEQYF. CDR3 sequence (DNA): TGTGCCAGCAGAACAGGGGGCCCGAGCTCCTACGAGCAGTACTTC.

The V and J genes are TRBV30 and TRBJ1-6, with TRBD1 as a possible D gene (6 bases). The CDR3 length is 13 residues. Trimming pared 2 bases from V and 9 bases from J, leaving 11 bases between. Germline V gene sequence: CDR1 GTSNPN, CDR2 SVGIG (reference sequence). The CDR3 is CAWSWGRASPLHF. In nucleotides, the CDR3 is TGTGCCTGGAGTTGGGGGCGAGCTTCACCCCTCCACTTT.

This chain connects TRBV5-5 to TRBJ2-2; D is possibly TRBD1 (5 bases). The CDR3 is made up of 17 amino acids. Trimming shortened V by 0 bases and J by 1 base, and 13 bases separated the two germline ends. Germline values: CDR1 SGHKS, CDR2 YYEKEE (reference sequence). The CDR3 here is CASSLDRSPLNTGELFF. The CDR3 DNA sequence: TGTGCCAGCAGCTTGGACAGGAGCCCCTTGAACACCGGGGAGCTGTTTTTT.

V is TRBV28 and J is TRBJ1-5, with 10 nucleotides matching TRBD1. The V segment lost 2 bases and the J segment 0 bases; nucleotides outside the gene matches: 1. The CDR3 extends over 16 amino acids. CDR1 and CDR2 (germline): MDHEN, SYDVKM. The CDR3 DNA sequence: TGTGCCAGCAGTTTAGGGACAGGGGTTAGCAATCAGCCCCAGCATTTT. This codes for CASSLGTGVSNQPQHF.

The rearrangement uses TRBV5-6 and TRBJ2-1, with 11 bases lining up with TRBD1. The ends lost 4 bases at V and 12 bases at J; junction bases unmatched: 9. CDR1 is SGHDT, CDR2 YYEEEE, per germline. The length of the CDR3 is 14 residues. The CDR3 DNA sequence: TGTGCCAGCAGCGCTCGGGACAGGGGGATAGGGCAGTTCTTC. This sequence encodes CASSARDRGIGQFF.

The chain couples TRBV3-1 (or the pseudogene TRBV3-2) to TRBJ2-7, with D unresolved. This CDR3 region has 13 residues. V gave up 4 bases and J gave up 0 bases, with 7 bases separating them. Per the germline V gene, CDR1 is LGHDT and CDR2 is YNNKEL (reference sequence). The CDR3 is CASSPDNSYEQYF. The DNA of the CDR3 is TGTGCCAGCAGCCCCGACAACTCCTACGAGCAGTACTTC.

V and J are TRBV5-1 and TRBJ2-7; 9 bases agree with TRBD2. The V and J ends lost 5 bases and 2 bases, in that order; junction bases with no gene match: 5. The CDR3 runs to 14 residues. Germline V gives CDR1 SGHRS, CDR2 YFSETQ. CDR3 loop: CASSPIAGAYEQYF. For the CDR3, the DNA is TGCGCCAGCAGTCCGATAGCGGGGGCCTACGAGCAGTACTTC.

This rearrangement joins TRBV28 to TRBJ2-7, with a tentative D call TRBD1 (5 bases). CDR1 and CDR2 (germline): MDHEN, SYDVKM. V shed 2 bases and J shed 5 bases, with 13 bases lying between them. The CDR3 consists of 14 residues. CDR3 sequence reads: CASSLVSGPNEQYF. CDR3 nucleotides: TGTGCCAGCAGTTTAGTGTCAGGGCCCAACGAGCAGTACTTC.